The subject of this entry is one T cell receptor (beta chain). Alongside a J-beta primer mix, a sample-barcoded 5' primer served in a second PCR lasting about 7 to 11 cycles. Template switching added a 12-random-nucleotide identifier to every cDNA molecule. TCRdb fed the 5' RACE reads into MiXCR, producing one record per CDR3 protein. The sample consists of roughly 730,000 distinct CDR3 sequences, 56% of them appearing once. The data derive from a study of blood T cells in healthy people across ages. The germline CDR1 and CDR2 sequences are SGHRS and YFSETQ. This CDR3 has 17 residues. Germline trimming cut 4 bases from V and 4 bases from J; bases unmatched to any gene: 7.

This receptor was taken from a man aged 40-55 years in good health. The chain employs TRBV5-1 and TRBJ2-2, with 13 bases that match TRBD2. The sequencing sample was made of blood. CDR3 loop: CASSPRTSGSITGELFF. As DNA, the CDR3 is TGCGCCAGCAGCCCCCGGACTAGCGGGAGTATCACCGGGGAGCTGTTTTTT.